Listed below are T cell receptor beta chains from one sample, sequenced in a study of T cell repertoires in cytomegalovirus infection. The antigens for these receptors are not known. TCRdb used MiXCR to reprocess the reads, holding one entry per CDR3 protein. The repertoire has approximately 300,000 distinct CDR3 sequences, about 25% of them found once; the top ten carry 10% to 15%. Sequenced material: cultured PBMCs, taken from culture after CMV antigen stimulation. These receptors came from a human donor in good health (CMV status not recorded). Some clones in this sample may be carry-over from other donors' samples. CDR3s include the opening cysteine and the closing phenylalanine or tryptophan. The order of the fields is V gene, clone size, CDR3 protein. Where a row states a size, it is once, few, many or the class of an expanded clone; other rows omit it.

TRBV11-1 few CASSLVWGTYNEQFF
TRBV10-1 few CASSESASGRAGKFNEQFF
TRBV7-2 many CASSPSPQRMNTEAFF
TRBV7-2 - CASSLAFRTTEAFF
TRBV12-3/TRBV12-4 - CASSQTGPNTGELFF
TRBV12-3/TRBV12-4 - CASRPAGGLRETQYF
TRBV9 - CASSVAGGRDYNEQFF
TRBV7-9 - CASSLKRESETQYF
TRBV4-3 - CASSQLGQPRGGRRGGNEQFF
TRBV6-6 few CASMSDWTGGQPQHF
TRBV20-1 - CSAREQMNTEAFF
TRBV3-1 few CASSQGQVRTLSNTEAFF
TRBV4-3 few CASSQDLSRGKETQYF
TRBV19 - CASSGRGGYQETQYF
TRBV7-9 - CASSTPGHSTDTQYF
TRBV19 - CASSPRPGGNEKLFF
TRBV11-2 many CASSPGTGNTEAFF
TRBV7-4 few CASSSLGKLAGPYSGANVLTF
TRBV20-1 few CSASQTPPEEDTQYF
TRBV7-6 - CASSNAGGKKPDTQYF
TRBV29-1 - CSVETSGTNEQFF
TRBV7-2 - CASSAYGASGSEQYF
TRBV20-1 - CSASGQGEGYTF
TRBV19 - CASYSRNEQFF
TRBV12-3/TRBV12-4 many CASSFGSAGGITEAFF
TRBV4-1 - CASSQAASGTDTQYF
TRBV6-1 - CASSRLAGGTDTQYF
TRBV29-1 few CSVQTFPGTVDGYTF
TRBV30 - CAWSGTSSAGGYTF
TRBV20-1 few CSAHWTGVDIQYF
TRBV4-3 - CASSQTWDRSMNTEAFF
TRBV6-6 - CASSYRTGTGEQYF
TRBV20-1 - CSAGDTGYGYTF
TRBV28 few CASSDRGRETQYF
TRBV7-8 many CASSLALAYANYGYTF
TRBV29-1 - CSVEDMGRGNTEAFF
TRBV7-2 - CASSVAGGQGGGYTF
TRBV19 few CASSIALRGASGNQPQHF
TRBV24-1 - CATSDAQRWGGSSYNEQFF
TRBV7-2 - CASSYRGVRDGYTF
TRBV29-1 few CSVEGLSDTQYF
TRBV2 - CASALVRGSYNEQFF
TRBV10-3 - CASLGVLDSPLHF
TRBV6-5 - CASSYSSALGQPQHF